The next 21 T cell receptor beta chains were all read from a single sample in a study of T cell repertoires in cytomegalovirus infection. TCRdb analysed the reads with MiXCR anew, one entry per CDR3 protein. The sample yields nearly 700,000 distinct CDR3 sequences, approximately 33% seen once. These receptors' targets are unknown. Sample: cultured PBMCs, taken from culture after CMV antigen stimulation. All receptors come from a human donor in good health (CMV status not recorded). Some clones in this sample may be carry-over from other donors' samples.

The sample holds a few counts of this clonotype. The V call is TRBV12-3 or TRBV12-4, the J call TRBJ1-5, with 7 positions matching TRBD1. Trimming removed 5 bases from V and 7 bases from J; junction bases left unmatched: 5. This CDR3 spans 13 amino acids. CDR3: CASSTGVRQPQHF. The CDR3 DNA follows: TGTGCCAGCAGTACAGGGGTAAGACAGCCCCAGCATTTT.

V usage is TRBV7-6 and J usage is TRBJ2-2; 9 bases line up with TRBD1. V shed 5 bases, J shed 3 bases, and the junction held 10 bases outside the gene matches. From germline, CDR1 is SGHVS and CDR2 FNYEAQ. The CDR3 contains 17 residues. CDR3: CASSPPRTGAYTGELFF. The DNA for the CDR3 is TGTGCCAGCAGCCCCCCCCGGACAGGGGCCTACACCGGGGAGCTGTTTTTT.

The J gene is TRBJ2-1, the V gene TRBV7-2; no firm D call. The V gene lost 0 bases and the J gene lost 4 bases, with 10 bases spanning the gap. The CDR3 has 15 residues. The germline gives CDR1 SGHTA, CDR2 FQGNSA. DNA of the CDR3: TGTGCCAGCAGCTTAGCGCTCCCTAGATACAATGAGCAGTTCTTC. Translation: CASSLALPRYNEQFF.

This clonotype was recorded a few times. The chain employs TRBV7-6 and TRBJ2-3, with no clear D. Germline V gene data show CDR1 as SGHVS and CDR2 as FNYEAQ. The CDR3 has 14 residues. V was shortened by 4 bases and J by 4 bases, with 12 bases between the two germline ends. The CDR3 DNA reads as TGTGCCAGCAGCTCCCGCGGCCAGGCAGATACGCAGTATTTT. Protein product: CASSSRGQADTQYF.

This sequence joins TRBV2 and TRBJ2-2; 14 bases match TRBD2. The CDR3 length is 15 residues. V shed 6 bases, J shed 7 bases, and the junction held 4 bases outside the gene matches. Germline assignment: CDR1 SNHLY and CDR2 FYNNEI. The CDR3 bases are TGTGCCAGCAGCCAGGGACTAGCGGGAGTCGGGGAGCTGTTTTTT. It specifies CASSQGLAGVGELFF.

This chain connects TRBV6-2 or TRBV6-3 to TRBJ2-7; D unclear. Trimming pared 7 bases from V and 1 base from J, leaving 14 bases between. Per the germline V gene, CDR1 is MNHEY and CDR2 is SVGEGT. CDR3 size: 14 residues. CDR3 nucleotides: TGTGCCAGCAATAGCCCTGGGCGGTCCTACGAGCAGTACTTC. Translated, it gives CASNSPGRSYEQYF.

This rearrangement joins TRBV4-1 to TRBJ2-7; D perhaps matches TRBD2 (5 bases). Germline values: CDR1 MGHRA, CDR2 YSYEKL. CDR3 length: 15 amino acids. Trimming removed 1 base at V and 2 bases at J, with 12 bases between. The CDR3 loop is CASSQVNSETYEQYF. CDR3 DNA: TGCGCCAGCAGCCAAGTCAATAGCGAGACCTACGAGCAGTACTTC.

This clonotype was detected only a few times. This chain uses TRBV5-6 with TRBJ2-1, with 12 bases identical to TRBD1. The CDR3 length is 15 residues. Trimming took 0 bases from V and 9 from J; bases not matched to a gene: 4. Germline CDR1 reads SGHDT; CDR2 reads YYEEEE. This chain's CDR3 is CASSLGGQGASEQFF. The DNA for the CDR3 is TGTGCCAGCAGCTTGGGGGGACAGGGGGCATCTGAGCAGTTCTTC.

This sequence joins TRBV28 and TRBJ2-1; TRBD2 matches 7 bases. Germline CDR1 reads MDHEN; CDR2 reads SYDVKM. The CDR3 covers 15 residues. V lost 5 bases to trimming and J lost 5 bases; unmatched junction nucleotides: 9. For the CDR3, the DNA is TGTGCCAGCAGTACGAGCGGGACTGTCAACAATGAGCAGTTCTTC. It is translated as CASSTSGTVNNEQFF.

This clonotype was recorded a few times. The rearrangement uses TRBV7-2 and TRBJ1-2; no clear D. This CDR3 has 13 residues. The germline CDR1 and CDR2 sequences are SGHTA and FQGNSA. Trimming cost V 3 bases and J 8 bases, with 13 bases left between them. The CDR3 DNA is TGTGCCAGCAGCTTTCGTGACACCGGGGGCTACACCTTC. Amino acids: CASSFRDTGGYTF.

The CDR3 DNA is TGCGCCAGCAGCCAAGTGCCAGGGGATTCACCCCTCCACTTT. It codes for CASSQVPGDSPLHF. The chain combines TRBV4-1 with TRBJ1-6, with a tentative D call TRBD1 (6 bases). Trimming stripped 1 base from V and 8 bases from J, with 9 bases between. The CDR3 length is 14 residues. Germline V gene lookup returns CDR1 MGHRA and CDR2 YSYEKL.

This clonotype has only a few counts. The chain carries TRBV7-9 and TRBJ2-7, with TRBD2 matching over 9 bases. The ends lost 5 bases at V and 6 bases at J; junction bases unmatched: 5. This CDR3 has 13 residues. CDR1 and CDR2 (germline): SEHNR, FQNEAQ (reference sequence). This CDR3 reads CASSPLTSGEQYF. CDR3 coding DNA: TGTGCCAGCAGCCCCTTGACTAGCGGCGAGCAGTACTTC.

This chain links TRBV14 with TRBJ2-1, with D unclear. Germline values: CDR1 SGHDN, CDR2 FVKESK. Trimming removed 3 bases at V and 6 bases at J, with 9 bases between. The CDR3 length is 13 residues. CDR3 in amino acids: CASSQNDRNEQFF. The CDR3 coding sequence is TGTGCCAGCAGCCAGAACGATCGCAATGAGCAGTTCTTC.

This clonotype was observed a few times. The chain is built from TRBV10-3 and TRBJ2-2, with D possibly matching TRBD1 (6 bases). V gave up 6 bases and J gave up 1 base, with 21 bases separating them. The germline V gene has CDR1 ENHRY and CDR2 SYGVKD. This CDR3 spans 18 amino acids. CDR3 amino acids: CAISDGVGGEMNTGELFF. DNA of the CDR3: TGTGCCATCAGCGACGGGGTAGGGGGAGAGATGAACACCGGGGAGCTGTTTTTT.

The genes are TRBV20-1 and TRBJ2-3; 9 bases fit TRBD1. CDR1 and CDR2 from the germline V gene are DFQATT and SNEGSKA (reference sequence). The CDR3 has 13 amino acids. Trimming removed 3 bases from V and 6 bases from J; junction bases left unmatched: 4. CDR3 in amino acids: CSARGQGLDTQYF. Here the CDR3 DNA reads TGCAGTGCTAGGGGACAGGGCTTGGATACGCAGTATTTT.

V and J are TRBV5-8 and TRBJ2-3; 9 bases are a match to TRBD1. CDR3 length equals 16 residues. Germline CDR1 reads SGHTS; CDR2 reads YDEGEE. J was trimmed by 6 bases and V by 0 bases; bases with no gene match: 8. Here the CDR3 reads CASSLALITGGDTQYF. CDR3 coding DNA: TGTGCCAGCAGCTTGGCCTTGATCACAGGGGGCGATACGCAGTATTTT.

CDR3: CASSFGARNTEAFF. The CDR3 region has the DNA TGTGCCAGCAGCTTCGGGGCAAGGAACACTGAAGCTTTCTTT. The rearrangement joins TRBV7-9 to TRBJ1-1, with D perhaps TRBD1 (5 bases). Trimming shortened V by 3 bases and J by 1 base, and 9 bases separated the two germline ends. The CDR3 covers 14 residues. Germline V gene data show CDR1 as SEHNR and CDR2 as FQNEAQ (reference sequence). The full variable domain, its missing parts supplied by reference TRBV7-9 and TRBJ1-1, is DTGVSQNPRHKITKRGQNVTFRCDPISEHNRLYWYRQTLGQGPEFLTYFQNEAQLEKSRLLSDRFSAERPKGSFSTLEIQRTEQGDSAMYLCASSFGARNTEAFFGQGTRLTVV.

The V call is TRBV4-1, the J call TRBJ2-1; D perhaps matches TRBD2 (5 bases). The CDR3 extends over 14 amino acids. Trimming left V 2 bases short and J 13 bases short, with 18 bases between. The germline V gene encodes CDR1 MGHRA and CDR2 YSYEKL. Written as DNA, the CDR3 is TGCGCCAGCAGCCAACTTGCTAGCCTCATGACCCAGTTCTTC. Amino acids: CASSQLASLMTQFF.

This chain connects TRBV12-3 or TRBV12-4 to TRBJ1-1; D unclear. The CDR3 contains 13 residues. Trimming took 6 bases from V and 7 from J, leaving 15 bases between them. CDR3 residues: CASRERELVEAFF. The CDR3 bases are TGTGCCAGCAGGGAGAGAGAGCTGGTTGAAGCTTTCTTT.

This chain uses TRBV7-2 with TRBJ2-1, with D uncertain. Germline V gene lookup returns CDR1 SGHTA and CDR2 FQGNSA. Trimming cost V 4 bases and J 9 bases, with 22 bases left between them. The CDR3 is 16 residues long. CDR3 sequence reads: CASSSRKPGIFGEQFF. The CDR3 bases are TGTGCCAGCAGCTCCCGCAAGCCAGGAATCTTCGGTGAGCAGTTCTTC.

The chain links TRBV27 to TRBJ2-7, with a weak D call TRBD1 (6 bases). Germline V gives CDR1 MNHEY, CDR2 SMNVEV (reference sequence). V shed 0 bases and J shed 3 bases, with 12 bases lying between them. The CDR3 contains 15 residues. The CDR3 sequence is CASSLSSARGYEQYF. The CDR3 DNA is TGTGCCAGCAGTTTATCAAGTGCCAGGGGCTACGAGCAGTACTTC.